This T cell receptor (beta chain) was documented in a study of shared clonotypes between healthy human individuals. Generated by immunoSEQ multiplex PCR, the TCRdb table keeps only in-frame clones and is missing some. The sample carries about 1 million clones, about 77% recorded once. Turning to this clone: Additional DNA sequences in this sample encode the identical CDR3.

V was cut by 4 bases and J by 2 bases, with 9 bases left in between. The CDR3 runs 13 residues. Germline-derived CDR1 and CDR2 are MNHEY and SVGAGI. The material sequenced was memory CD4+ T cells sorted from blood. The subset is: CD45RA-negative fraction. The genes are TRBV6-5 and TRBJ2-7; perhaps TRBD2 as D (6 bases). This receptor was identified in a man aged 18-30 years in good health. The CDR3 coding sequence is TGTGCCAGCAGTTCGGCGGGACCCTACGAGCAGTACTTC. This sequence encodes CASSSAGPYEQYF.